This TCR beta chain was documented in a study of T cell changes during pregnancy in multiple sclerosis. CDR1 is SQVTM, CDR2 ANQGSEA, per germline. V lost 4 bases, J lost 4 bases, and 14 bases lay in between. The CDR3 extends over 15 amino acids. The protocol was immunoSEQ multiplex PCR, while the TCRdb copy is restricted to in-frame clones and leaves out a portion. Of about 94,000 clones listed, about 94% were seen once; the top ten hold 0.99%. This chain uses TRBV29-1 with TRBJ2-6; TRBD1 might be the D (5 bases). The clonotype comes from a female donor with multiple sclerosis, enrolled in a pregnancy study. The specimen comprised peripheral blood, sampled after pregnancy. The CDR3: CSVAVRAEGANVLTF. CDR3 sequence (DNA): TGCAGCGTTGCTGTCAGGGCAGAAGGGGCCAACGTCCTGACTTTC. Complete variable domain (other parts from reference TRBV29-1 and TRBJ2-6): SAVISQKPSRDICQRGTSLTIQCQVDSQVTMMFWYRQQPGQSLTLIATANQGSEATYESGFVIDKFPISRPNLTFSTLTVSNMSPEDSSIYLCSVAVRAEGANVLTFGAGSRLTVL.